The clone carrying this T cell receptor beta chain was recorded only once. V lost 4 bases and J lost 1; bases outside the gene matches: 9. Germline-derived CDR1 and CDR2 are SGHRS and YFSETQ. The CDR3 is made up of 16 amino acids. Original processing notes: Estimation of nucleated cell counts was performed using reference gene primer amplification. Clones were sequenced by immunoSEQ multiplex PCR, and TCRdb holds only the in-frame ones, with some missing. V and J calls and clone size are those listed in that table; D and trimming were worked out from the DNA. The data hold around 130,000 clones, with approximately 84% observed a single time. The data stem from a study of blood T cell repertoires in COVID-19. Across the whole study: Collection of acute and convalescent COVID-19 samples took place in the United States, Italy and Spain. In each case, the material was cDNA or gDNA derived from T cells, B-cell-depleted T cells, or PBMCs.

The chain carries TRBV5-1 and TRBJ1-1, with 8 bases matching TRBD1. The sequenced sample consisted of peripheral blood. The TCR comes from a woman of 80 years or more with acute or convalescent COVID-19. CDR3 in DNA: TGCGCCAGCAGCGCCAGACAGGGGCTAGGGAACACTGAAGCTTTCTTT. It yields the protein CASSARQGLGNTEAFF.